This T cell receptor (beta chain) was sequenced in a study of T cells after yellow fever vaccination. They built TCR cDNA with 5'RACE template switching, a step that put in a universal primer site and UMIs. One entry per CDR3 protein results from TCRdb running MiXCR on the 5' RACE reads. The data contain almost 600,000 distinct CDR3 sequences, approximately 12% of them singletons. From germline, CDR1 is SGHTA and CDR2 FQGNSA. The V gene lost 6 bases and the J gene lost 10 bases, with 16 bases spanning the gap. The CDR3 consists of 13 residues. This clonotype was counted between two and nine times. The chain employs TRBV7-2 and TRBJ2-1, with D possibly being TRBD2 (5 bases). Sequencing used PBMCs, obtained on the day of the yellow fever booster vaccination. This clonotype was obtained from a man aged 30 to 39 who received the YFV17D yellow fever vaccine. The CDR3 here is CASSWSGFEEQFF. CDR3 DNA: TGTGCCAGCAGTTGGTCGGGGTTTGAAGAGCAGTTCTTC.